The T cell receptor beta chain described here comes from a study of early T cells in non-severe SARS-CoV-2 infection. Trimming took 4 bases from V and 3 from J, leaving 19 bases between them. Germline CDR1 is MDHEN and CDR2 is SYDVKM. This CDR3 is 16 amino acids long. Only a few counts were recorded for this clonotype. Unique molecular identifiers were attached to individual cDNA molecules. TCRdb reprocessed the 5' RACE reads with MiXCR, giving one entry per CDR3 protein. The top ten clones hold around 3.6% of a sample with about 76,000 distinct CDR3 sequences, about 12% of them seen once. The sequence was collected from an adult who was a healthcare worker with PCR-confirmed SARS-CoV-2 infection or an uninfected control (not recorded which). The genes are TRBV28 and TRBJ2-7, with D perhaps TRBD1 (5 bases). Source material: whole blood. CDR3 sequence: CASSSPDSPIGYEQYF. The CDR3 bases are TGTGCCAGCAGTTCTCCTGACAGCCCGATTGGCTACGAGCAGTACTTC.